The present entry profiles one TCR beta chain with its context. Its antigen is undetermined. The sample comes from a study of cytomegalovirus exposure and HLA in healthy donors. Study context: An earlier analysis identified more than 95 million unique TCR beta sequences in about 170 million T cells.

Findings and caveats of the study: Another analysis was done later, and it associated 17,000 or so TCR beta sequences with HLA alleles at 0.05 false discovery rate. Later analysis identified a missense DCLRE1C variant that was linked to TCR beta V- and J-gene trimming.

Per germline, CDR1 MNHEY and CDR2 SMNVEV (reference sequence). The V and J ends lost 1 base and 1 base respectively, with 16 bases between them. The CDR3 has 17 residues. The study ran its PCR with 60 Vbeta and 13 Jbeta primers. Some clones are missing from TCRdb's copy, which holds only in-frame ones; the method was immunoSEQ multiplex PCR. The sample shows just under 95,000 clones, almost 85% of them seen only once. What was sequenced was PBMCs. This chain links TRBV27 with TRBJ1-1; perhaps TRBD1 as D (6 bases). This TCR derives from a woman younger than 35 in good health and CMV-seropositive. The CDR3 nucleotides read TGTGCCAGCAGTTTATGGGGCCTAAAACAGGGGAACACTGAAGCTTTCTTT. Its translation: CASSLWGLKQGNTEAFF.